This T cell receptor beta chain was recorded in a study of response to subunit inactivated influenza vaccine. V was clipped by 3 bases and J by 2 bases; unmatched bases: 5. Germline lookup yields CDR1 SGHTA and CDR2 FQGNSA. The CDR3 extends over 15 amino acids. From the RT-PCR reads, TCRdb called clonotypes with MiXCR, one entry per CDR3 protein. This sample carries about 620,000 distinct CDR3 sequences, 12% of them seen once, and the ten largest clones take about a tenth. The chain combines TRBV7-2 with TRBJ2-7; 9 bases map to TRBD1. This sample comprised PBMCs from blood, obtained on the day of vaccination. The origin of this receptor is a man aged 45-65 years who received an inactivated influenza vaccine. The CDR3 sequence is CASSFPGTGTYEQYF. The CDR3 bases are TGTGCCAGCAGCTTCCCCGGGACAGGGACCTACGAGCAGTACTTC.